The T cell receptor beta chain under discussion was sequenced for a study of PD-1 blockade in classical Hodgkin lymphoma. Across the study: Nivolumab dosed at 3 mg/kg went to patients intravenously every 2 weeks.

Study-wide results and limits: Patients who began taking nivolumab under 1 year after ASCT were left out. Baseline diversity resembling that of newly diagnosed patients was seen in complete responders. Healthy donors were reported to have higher baseline TCR diversity than newly diagnosed patients.

V was shortened by 5 bases and J by 1 base, with 0 bases between the two germline ends. This CDR3 spans 11 amino acids. Germline V gene data show CDR1 as LGHNA and CDR2 as YSLEER. No patient escaped relapse after autologous stem cell transplantation, and brentuximab vedotin exposure varied. Sequencing was performed with immunoSEQ multiplex PCR; in TCRdb, only in-frame clones are kept and a portion is missing. This sample has about 21,000 clones, with around 64% found just once. Notes on this clone: Its antigen is not identified.

This receptor was taken from a human donor with classical Hodgkin lymphoma. The source was peripheral blood mononuclear cells (PBMCs), collected at baseline. The chain has TRBV4-3 and TRBJ1-3; D is uncertain. CDR3 sequence: CASSSGNTIYF. The CDR3, as DNA: TGCGCCAGCAGCTCTGGAAACACCATATATTTT.